Presented here are 22 T cell receptor beta chains from one specimen sequenced in a study of blood T cell repertoires in COVID-19. Libraries were prepared by immunoSEQ multiplex PCR; TCRdb keeps only in-frame clonotypes and omits some of them. The profile shows 90,000 to 130,000 clones, about 81% of them singletons. Source material: peripheral blood. The receptors come from a man aged 70 or older with acute or convalescent COVID-19.

V and J are TRBV19 and TRBJ2-2, with 10 bases that match TRBD2. The CDR3 is made up of 14 amino acids. V shed 10 bases and J 6 bases; nucleotides not matched to a gene: 8. Germline assignment: CDR1 LNHDA and CDR2 SQIVND (reference sequence). The CDR3 nucleotides are TGTGCCACCACCAGCGGGAGGGCCTCCGGGGAGCTGTTTTTT. This sequence encodes CATTSGRASGELFF. Looking up the rest from reference TRBV19 and TRBJ2-2 gives the full variable domain: DGGITQSPKYLFRKEGQNVTLSCEQNLNHDAMYWYRQDPGQGLRLIYYSQIVNDFQKGDIAEGYSVSREKKESFPLTVTSAQKNPTAFYLCATTSGRASGELFFGEGSRLTVL.

The table lists this clone with a few counts. The chain links TRBV12-3 or TRBV12-4 to TRBJ2-7, with D perhaps matching TRBD2 (7 bases). Trimming pared 8 bases from V and 5 bases from J, leaving 13 bases between. The CDR3 length is 12 residues. The CDR3 region has the DNA TGTGCCAGCCGGGGAGGGGGGCACGAGCAGTACTTC. This sequence encodes CASRGGGHEQYF.

The chain recombines TRBV14 with TRBJ2-7; possibly TRBD2 for D (5 bases). The CDR3 covers 15 residues. The germline V gene has CDR1 SGHDN and CDR2 FVKESK. V lost 4 bases to trimming and J lost 5 bases, with 18 bases between them. This chain's CDR3 is CASSRQDFGGHEQYF. The CDR3 nucleotides read TGTGCCAGCAGCCGGCAGGACTTCGGCGGGCACGAGCAGTACTTC.

The V and J genes are TRBV7-9 and TRBJ1-6; TRBD1 is a possible D gene (6 bases). V was shortened by 7 bases and J by 8 bases, with 21 bases between the two germline ends. The CDR3 has 16 residues. Germline loops: CDR1 SEHNR, CDR2 FQNEAQ (reference sequence). This CDR3 is CASTQPVQGPDSPLHF. The DNA for the CDR3 is TGTGCCAGCACCCAACCCGTACAGGGCCCGGATTCACCCCTCCACTTT.

The rearrangement uses TRBV7-3 and TRBJ1-1; the D is unclear. The V and J ends lost 2 bases and 0 bases respectively, with 4 bases between them. Looked up from germline, CDR1 is SGHTA and CDR2 is FQGTGA. This CDR3 has 13 amino acids. The chain's CDR3 is CASSLEMNTEAFF. In DNA form, the CDR3 reads TGTGCCAGCAGCTTAGAGATGAACACTGAAGCTTTCTTT. Using reference TRBV7-3 and TRBJ1-1 for the parts outside the CDR3, the full variable domain is GAGVSQTPSNKVTEKGKYVELRCDPISGHTALYWYRQSLGQGPEFLIYFQGTGAADDSGLPNDRFFAVRPEGSVSTLKIQRTERGDSAVYLCASSLEMNTEAFFGQGTRLTVV.

The chain is built from TRBV5-1 and TRBJ1-4; tentatively, D is TRBD1 (5 bases). This CDR3 comprises 15 residues. V gave up 0 bases and J gave up 7 bases, with 13 bases separating them. In germline, CDR1 is SGHRS, CDR2 YFSETQ. The CDR3 region has the DNA TGCGCCAGCAGCTTGGCGGGGGGTGAGGGTGAAAAACTGTTTTTT. This codes for CASSLAGGEGEKLFF.

The count of this clone is one. For the CDR3, the DNA is TGCGCCAGCAGCTTGAGTCCAGGGAATGGTCAGCCCCAGCATTTT. It encodes CASSLSPGNGQPQHF. The chain uses TRBV5-1 and TRBJ1-5; maybe TRBD1 (5 bases). Between the trimmed V and J ends, which lost 1 base and 6 bases, there was a span of 14 bases. The V gene's germline CDR1 is SGHRS and CDR2 YFSETQ. The CDR3 is 15 residues long.

This clone showed up just once. The J gene is TRBJ1-3, the V gene TRBV28; D unresolved. The CDR3 has 12 amino acids. V was shortened by 2 bases and J by 4 bases, with 3 bases between the two germline ends. Germline CDR1 and CDR2: MDHEN and SYDVKM. CDR3 protein: CASSLLGNTIYF. The CDR3 DNA is TGTGCCAGCAGTTTACTGGGAAACACCATATATTTT.

The chain couples TRBV5-5 to TRBJ2-2; D remains unclear. In germline, CDR1 is SGHKS, CDR2 YYEKEE (reference sequence). V was shortened by 2 bases and J by 0 bases, with 11 bases between the two germline ends. The CDR3 length is 16 residues. The CDR3: CASSLGPATNTGELFF. The CDR3 nucleotides are TGTGCCAGCAGCTTAGGTCCAGCGACGAACACCGGGGAGCTGTTTTTT.

A single count supports this clone. This sequence joins TRBV7-3 and TRBJ2-2; D is uncertain. The germline V and J ends were trimmed by 1 base and 3 bases, with 6 bases remaining between them. CDR3 length equals 14 residues. CDR1 and CDR2 from the germline V gene are SGHTA and FQGTGA. The DNA of the CDR3 is TGTGCCAGCAGCTTAAGCACGGACACCGGGGAGCTGTTTTTT. The encoded protein is CASSLSTDTGELFF.

This clone was counted a single time. Other DNA sequences in the same sample also yield this CDR3. The chain couples TRBV9 to TRBJ1-3; D not certain. The CDR3 runs to 14 residues. V shed 3 bases and J shed 1 base, with 8 bases lying between them. Germline CDR1 reads SGDLS; CDR2 reads YYNGEE. The CDR3 loop reads CASSATGSGNTIYF. DNA of the CDR3: TGTGCCAGCAGCGCAACTGGTTCTGGAAACACCATATATTTT.

The chain recombines TRBV5-1 with TRBJ2-7; TRBD2 is a possible D gene (5 bases). The V gene's germline CDR1 is SGHRS and CDR2 YFSETQ. The germline V and J ends were trimmed by 0 bases and 7 bases, with 11 bases remaining between them. The CDR3 is 13 amino acids. In nucleotides, the CDR3 is TGCGCCAGCAGCTTGGTCGGCGGGTCGGAGCAGTACTTC. It encodes CASSLVGGSEQYF.

This chain joins TRBV10-3 and TRBJ1-2, with TRBD1 matching 9 bases. Germline CDR1 is ENHRY and CDR2 is SYGVKD. J gave up 4 bases and V 7 bases, and 4 bases lay outside the gene matches. CDR3 size: 13 residues. This CDR3 reads CAINIQGAYGYTF. The CDR3 region has the DNA TGTGCCATCAATATACAGGGGGCCTATGGCTACACCTTC.

This chain connects TRBV28 to TRBJ1-3, with 7 positions matching TRBD1. The ends lost 6 bases at V and 0 bases at J; junction bases unmatched: 5. The germline CDR1 and CDR2 sequences are MDHEN and SYDVKM. The CDR3 totals 15 residues. CDR3 sequence: CASRTGANSGNTIYF. The CDR3, as DNA: TGTGCCAGCAGAACAGGGGCTAACTCTGGAAACACCATATATTTT.

The chain has TRBV19 and TRBJ1-2, with TRBD1 as a possible D gene (6 bases). CDR3 size: 15 residues. V was cut by 5 bases and J by 4 bases, with 17 bases left in between. Germline-derived CDR1 and CDR2 are LNHDA and SQIVND (reference sequence). The CDR3 DNA is TGTGCCAGTAGTCCAGCCGGGGGGCCCTTCTATGGCTACACCTTC. Protein product: CASSPAGGPFYGYTF.

The rearrangement uses TRBV5-1 and TRBJ2-3, with TRBD1 as a possible D gene (5 bases). Trimming stripped 4 bases from V and 4 bases from J, with 13 bases between. The germline gives CDR1 SGHRS, CDR2 YFSETQ. CDR3 length: 14 amino acids. CDR3 in DNA: TGCGCCAGCAGCCCCCCCCAGGGTGCAGATACGCAGTATTTT. The encoded protein is CASSPPQGADTQYF.

This sequence joins TRBV19 and TRBJ1-4; the match to TRBD1 covers 7 bases. CDR1 LNHDA and CDR2 SQIVND come from the germline V gene (reference sequence). V lost 3 bases to trimming and J lost 7 bases; unmatched junction nucleotides: 8. The CDR3 sequence is 15 residues long. The CDR3 coding sequence is TGTGCCAGTAGTATGGTACAGGGGTTGCTTGAAAAACTGTTTTTT. Translating gives CASSMVQGLLEKLFF.

The chain couples TRBV15 to TRBJ1-4; unclear D gene. The CDR3 extends over 15 amino acids. Germline V lookup: CDR1 LNHNV, CDR2 YYDKDF (reference sequence). Trimming pared 2 bases from V and 7 bases from J, leaving 14 bases between. CDR3 loop: CATSRPGEGLEKLFF. In nucleotides, the CDR3 is TGTGCCACCAGCAGACCGGGAGAGGGTCTTGAAAAACTGTTTTTT. The full variable domain, completed using reference TRBV15 and TRBJ1-4, is DAMVIQNPRYQVTQFGKPVTLSCSQTLNHNVMYWYQQKSSQAPKLLFHYYDKDFNNEADTPDNFQSRRPNTSFCFLDIRSPGLGDTAMYLCATSRPGEGLEKLFFGSGTQLSVL.

The chain has TRBV6-6 and TRBJ2-7; 10 bases map to TRBD1. From germline, CDR1 is MNHNY and CDR2 SVGAGI (reference sequence). CDR3 length: 17 residues. J lost 2 bases, V lost 5 bases, and 12 bases had no gene match. DNA for the CDR3: TGTGCCAGCAGTCGCATTCCTCGCGGACAGGGGGCCTACGAGCAGTACTTC. Residues: CASSRIPRGQGAYEQYF.

J is TRBJ2-7 and V is TRBV5-6; a possible D gene is TRBD1 (5 bases). The CDR3 is 13 residues long. Germline values: CDR1 SGHDT, CDR2 YYEEEE. V lost 0 bases and J lost 6, with 10 bases in between. CDR3 amino acids: CASSLERDSEQYF. In DNA, the CDR3 is TGTGCCAGCAGCTTGGAGAGAGACAGCGAGCAGTACTTC.

The chain employs TRBV30 and TRBJ1-1; 10 bases map to TRBD1. This CDR3 contains 17 residues. CDR1 and CDR2 from the germline V gene are GTSNPN and SVGIG (reference sequence). V was clipped by 3 bases and J by 1 base; unmatched bases: 11. The CDR3 reads CAWRARTGGSRNTEAFF. In DNA, the CDR3 is TGTGCCTGGAGGGCTAGGACAGGGGGAAGTAGGAACACTGAAGCTTTCTTT. Supplemented by reference TRBV30 and TRBJ1-1, the full variable domain reads SQTIHQWPATLVQPVGSPLSLECTVEGTSNPNLYWYRQAAGRGLQLLFYSVGIGQISSEVPQNLSASRPQDRQFILSSKKLLLSDSGFYLCAWRARTGGSRNTEAFFGQGTRLTVV.

The chain recombines TRBV5-1 with TRBJ2-7; D is ambiguous. The germline CDR1 and CDR2 sequences are SGHRS and YFSETQ. V lost 0 bases to trimming and J lost 6 bases, with 7 bases between them. The CDR3 spans 12 residues. The CDR3 DNA reads TGCGCCAGCAGCTTGGCCGTCGGCGAGCAGTACTTC. As protein: CASSLAVGEQYF.